Listed below are T cell receptor beta chains from one sample, sequenced in a study of cytomegalovirus exposure and HLA in healthy donors. The table came from immunoSEQ multiplex PCR; TCRdb's copy has only in-frame clones and leaves some out. The sample lists 110,000 to 150,000 clones, roughly 84% seen once, with 2% to 3% in the top ten. The specimen sequenced was PBMCs. The receptors originated from a boy aged 2-15 years in good health and CMV-seronegative. Both conserved end residues are part of each CDR3. A D gene is named only where the DNA matches it firmly. Not all rows give a size; the values are once, few, many and, for expanded clones, a class.

TRBD1	TRBV28	-	TRBJ2-1	CASSPRLRSGTGSFLNNEQFF	TGTGCCAGCAGTCCCCGACTACGGTCCGGGACAGGATCGTTTCTTAACAATGAGCAGTTCTTC
-	TRBV7-9	-	TRBJ2-1	CASSLVWERRNEQFF	TGTGCCAGCAGCTTAGTATGGGAGAGACGGAATGAGCAGTTCTTC
-	TRBV6-1	-	TRBJ1-4	CASSESFATNEKLFF	TGTGCCAGCAGCGAATCTTTTGCAACTAATGAAAAACTGTTTTTT
-	TRBV5-1	-	TRBJ2-2	CASSLKPQKAAANTGELFF	TGCGCCAGCAGCTTGAAGCCCCAGAAAGCGGCCGCGAACACCGGGGAGCTGTTTTTT
-	TRBV4-3	-	TRBJ2-7	CASSQERQRHFSYEQYF	TGCGCCAGCAGCCAAGAAAGACAGCGACATTTCTCCTACGAGCAGTACTTC
TRBD1	TRBV27	once	TRBJ2-7	CASSPKTGGIYEQYF	TGTGCCAGCAGCCCAAAGACAGGGGGGATCTACGAGCAGTACTTC
-	TRBV4-1	-	TRBJ1-5	CASSQRTETPGNAQHF	TGCGCCAGCAGCCAGCGCACAGAGACCCCGGGGAATGCCCAGCATTTT
-	TRBV7-2	-	TRBJ2-7	CASSLNGPLAYEQYF	TGTGCCAGCAGCCTAAACGGTCCTTTAGCCTACGAGCAGTACTTC
TRBD2	TRBV6-1	-	TRBJ2-1	CASSDAGGRAEQFF	TGTGCCAGCAGTGACGCGGGGGGCCGTGCTGAGCAGTTCTTC
-	TRBV5-5	-	TRBJ1-2	CASTYRESCGYTF	TGTGCCAGCACCTACAGGGAGAGTTGCGGCTACACCTTC
-	TRBV4-2	few	TRBJ2-7	CASSLFNGRDEQYF	TGTGCCAGCAGCCTTTTTAACGGGCGGGACGAGCAGTACTTC
-	TRBV15	-	TRBJ2-1	CATSRDASEDNEQFF	TGTGCCACCAGCAGAGATGCTAGCGAAGACAATGAGCAGTTCTTC
-	TRBV27	-	TRBJ1-1	CASSFVRGSREEAFF	TGTGCCAGCAGTTTTGTAAGGGGGTCGAGAGAAGAAGCTTTCTTT
-	TRBV29-1	few	TRBJ2-2	CSVALRNTGELFF	TGCAGCGTTGCCCTGAGAAACACCGGGGAGCTGTTTTTT
TRBD2	TRBV7-2	once	TRBJ2-3	CASSKAGGGDTQYF	TGTGCCAGCAGCAAAGCGGGAGGTGGAGATACGCAGTATTTT
-	TRBV5-1	-	TRBJ2-5	CASSLGQGSELQYF	TGCGCCAGCAGCTTGGGGCAGGGGTCCGAGTTGCAGTACTTC
-	TRBV10-3	-	TRBJ2-7	CAIGKQGSYEQYF	TGTGCCATCGGAAAACAGGGATCCTACGAGCAGTACTTC
TRBD2	TRBV6-5	-	TRBJ2-5	CASSRGGSWETQYF	TGTGCCAGCAGTCGCGGGGGGAGTTGGGAGACCCAGTACTTC
TRBD1	TRBV28	-	TRBJ2-1	CASSFRQGDRNEQFF	TGTGCCAGCAGTTTCCGACAGGGGGATCGTAATGAGCAGTTCTTC
TRBD1	TRBV6-6	-	TRBJ1-1	CASSAQGVTEAFF	TGTGCCAGCAGTGCCCAGGGGGTCACTGAAGCTTTCTTT
-	TRBV5-1	once	TRBJ2-2	CASSLEPPAGELFF	TGCGCCAGCAGCTTGGAGCCACCCGCCGGGGAGCTGTTTTTT
-	TRBV5-6	-	TRBJ1-3	CASSGIRRASGNTIYF	TGTGCCAGCAGCGGAATCCGGAGGGCCTCTGGAAACACCATATATTTT
TRBD1	TRBV28	-	TRBJ2-7	CASIPAGTGDEQYF	TGTGCCAGCATCCCAGCCGGGACAGGGGACGAGCAGTACTTC
TRBD1	TRBV27	few	TRBJ2-1	CASSLRRSGGDEQFF	TGTGCCAGCAGTTTAAGACGGTCAGGGGGCGATGAGCAGTTCTTC
TRBD1	TRBV4-1	-	TRBJ1-5	CASSQDPTGDQPQHF	TGCGCCAGCAGCCAAGATCCGACAGGGGATCAGCCCCAGCATTTT
-	TRBV19	-	TRBJ1-2	CASSIGHSPNYGYTF	TGTGCCAGTAGTATAGGCCACAGCCCTAACTATGGCTACACCTTC
TRBD1	TRBV7-2	-	TRBJ2-1	CASSFIQGALGGYNEQFF	TGTGCCAGCAGCTTTATCCAGGGGGCCTTAGGGGGTTACAATGAGCAGTTCTTC